This T cell receptor (beta chain) appears in the sequencing data of a study of shared clonotypes between healthy human individuals. Germline V gene sequence: CDR1 LNHDA, CDR2 SQIVND (reference sequence). Losses at the gene ends were 6 bases for V and 6 bases for J; bases not matched to a gene: 5. The CDR3 is made up of 13 amino acids. Samples underwent the assay at deep level. For sorted subsets, about 0.2 ug DNA per replicate equaled around 28,000 T cell genomes. Sequenced by immunoSEQ multiplex PCR; TCRdb stores in-frame clones only, minus some. Here the sample spans a few million clones, approximately 94% being singletons.

The sequence derives from a man aged 18 to 29 in good health. The sample was naive CD4+ T cells sorted from blood. Subset meaning: CD45RA+ positively selected. V is TRBV19 and J is TRBJ1-5; 7 nucleotides match TRBD1. CDR3 bases: TGTGCCAGTAGCAGGGGGGCGGCTCAGCCCCAGCATTTT. Encoded protein: CASSRGAAQPQHF. The variable domain in full, with the rest retrieved from reference TRBV19 and TRBJ1-5, is DGGITQSPKYLFRKEGQNVTLSCEQNLNHDAMYWYRQDPGQGLRLIYYSQIVNDFQKGDIAEGYSVSREKKESFPLTVTSAQKNPTAFYLCASSRGAAQPQHFGDGTRLSIL.